Below, 6 T cell receptor beta chains from the same sample are listed, as sequenced in a study of regulatory dendritic cells for organ transplantation. Libraries were prepared by immunoSEQ multiplex PCR; TCRdb keeps only in-frame clonotypes and omits some of them. Of almost 35,000 clones in the sample, around nine tenths were seen once. The sequenced sample consisted of naive CD4+ T cells from blood. Subset defined: CD45RA+ naive T cells. The receptors here all came from a human donor in good health.

The CDR3 spells CASSLAPHLIDTQYF. In DNA, the CDR3 is TGTGCCAGCAGCTTAGCGCCCCACCTAATTGATACGCAGTATTTT. This chain joins TRBV7-9 and TRBJ2-3; D not resolved. The V gene lost 0 bases and the J gene lost 6 bases, with 13 bases spanning the gap. The length of the CDR3 is 15 residues. CDR1 SEHNR and CDR2 FQNEAQ come from the germline V gene (reference sequence).

This chain joins TRBV7-6 and TRBJ2-7; D not certain. CDR1 and CDR2 from the germline V gene are SGHVS and FNYEAQ. This CDR3 has 12 amino acids. Trimming cost V 2 bases and J 5 bases, with 7 bases left between them. The CDR3 loop is CASSLWENEQYF. CDR3 in DNA: TGTGCCAGCAGCTTATGGGAAAACGAGCAGTACTTC.

V and J are TRBV14 and TRBJ2-7; possible D gene TRBD1, 5 bases. The CDR3 has 15 residues. Deletions cut 1 base from V and 0 bases from J, with 10 bases between. Germline-derived CDR1 and CDR2 are SGHDN and FVKESK. The CDR3 loop reads CASSQATGRSYEQYF. CDR3 bases: TGTGCCAGCAGCCAAGCCACAGGACGCTCCTACGAGCAGTACTTC.

This clone is a singleton in its sample. This rearrangement joins TRBV19 to TRBJ1-5; TRBD1 might be the D (5 bases). CDR3 length: 15 amino acids. Germline values: CDR1 LNHDA, CDR2 SQIVND (reference sequence). With 3 bases removed from V and 8 bases from J, the gap between germline ends came to 17 bases. DNA for the CDR3: TGTGCCAGTAGTATTGTGAGACAGTCTGGGGAGCCCCAGCATTTT. Its translation: CASSIVRQSGEPQHF.

The chain combines TRBV18 with TRBJ1-2, with 9 bases that match TRBD1. Germline-derived CDR1 and CDR2 are KGHSH and LQKENI. The CDR3 sequence is 16 residues long. Germline trimming cut 4 bases from V and 4 bases from J; bases unmatched to any gene: 10. CDR3 in amino acids: CASSLILQGASYGYTF. The CDR3 coding sequence is TGTGCCAGCTCACTCATCTTACAGGGGGCGAGCTATGGCTACACCTTC.

The rearrangement links TRBV2 to TRBJ1-5; TRBD1 matches at 10 bases. The V and J ends lost 3 bases and 6 bases, in that order; junction bases with no gene match: 11. CDR3 length: 17 residues. Germline CDR1 is SNHLY and CDR2 is FYNNEI. The CDR3 bases are TGTGCCAGCAGTGAGGAGACAGGGGGCTTTGGCGCTCAGCCCCAGCATTTT. It encodes CASSEETGGFGAQPQHF.